Presented here are 14 T cell receptor beta chains from one specimen sequenced in a study of siplizumab effects on memory and regulatory T cells. Generated by immunoSEQ multiplex PCR, the TCRdb table keeps only in-frame clones and is missing some. The repertoire includes about 120,000 clones, just under 95% of them detected once, and around 0.15% sits in the top ten. Sequencing was done on a sample of non-Treg CD4+ T cells sorted from blood. The receptors derive from a human donor in good health.

This chain uses TRBV7-9 with TRBJ1-1; TRBD1 might be the D (6 bases). This CDR3 has 13 residues. V was clipped by 4 bases and J by 1 base, with 7 bases between them. Looked up from germline, CDR1 is SEHNR and CDR2 is FQNEAQ (reference sequence). The CDR3 region has the DNA TGTGCCAGCAGCTCACAGGGGAACACTGAAGCTTTCTTT. Amino acids: CASSSQGNTEAFF. Together with reference TRBV7-9 and TRBJ1-1, the CDR3 gives the full variable domain: DTGVSQNPRHKITKRGQNVTFRCDPISEHNRLYWYRQTLGQGPEFLTYFQNEAQLEKSRLLSDRFSAERPKGSFSTLEIQRTEQGDSAMYLCASSSQGNTEAFFGQGTRLTVV.

The V and J genes are TRBV2 and TRBJ2-3; 16 nucleotides match TRBD2. This CDR3 contains 17 residues. V dropped 6 bases and J dropped 8; count of bases not matched to a gene: 11. Per germline, CDR1 SNHLY and CDR2 FYNNEI. CDR3 sequence (DNA): TGTGCCAGCAGAGGGACTAGCGGGGGGGCCAACTCCCTTACGCAGTATTTT. Protein sequence: CASRGTSGGANSLTQYF.

This clone was seen just once. The genes are TRBV28 and TRBJ1-1; D might be TRBD1 (6 bases). V was pared by 7 bases and J by 7 bases, with 19 bases between. The CDR3 is 14 amino acids. Per the germline V gene, CDR1 is MDHEN and CDR2 is SYDVKM. The CDR3 sequence is CASTLRRQAGEAFF. CDR3 coding DNA: TGTGCCAGCACCCTTCGCCGACAGGCGGGTGAAGCTTTCTTT.

V gene TRBV14 combines with J gene TRBJ1-2; D gene uncertain. This CDR3 contains 13 residues. CDR1 and CDR2 from the germline V gene are SGHDN and FVKESK. The V gene lost 5 bases and the J gene lost 4 bases, with 11 bases spanning the gap. The CDR3 region has the DNA TGTGCCAGCAGCTTTGACGGCCCCTATGGCTACACCTTC. Its protein product is CASSFDGPYGYTF.

The chain links TRBV18 to TRBJ2-7, with a weak D call TRBD2 (5 bases). V lost 3 bases to trimming and J lost 2 bases, with 11 bases between them. Germline lookup yields CDR1 KGHSH and CDR2 LQKENI. The CDR3 extends over 14 amino acids. The CDR3 loop reads CASSPGAEAYEQYF. The CDR3 DNA sequence: TGTGCCAGCTCACCGGGCGCGGAGGCCTACGAGCAGTACTTC.

The genes are TRBV7-2 and TRBJ1-1; a possible D gene is TRBD1 (6 bases). The V gene lost 3 bases and the J gene lost 1 base, with 12 bases spanning the gap. The V gene's germline CDR1 is SGHTA and CDR2 FQGNSA. This CDR3 contains 15 residues. The CDR3 DNA reads as TGTGCCAGCAGCTTTCGAGCAGGGGAGAACACTGAAGCTTTCTTT. Its translation: CASSFRAGENTEAFF.

The CDR3 region has the DNA TGTGCCAGCAGCCAGCGATTCGGGACAGGGAACACTGAAGCTTTCTTT. Translating gives CASSQRFGTGNTEAFF. The chain joins TRBV14 to TRBJ1-1, with TRBD1 matching 8 bases. The CDR3 extends over 16 amino acids. The germline V gene has CDR1 SGHDN and CDR2 FVKESK. J lost 1 base, V lost 3 bases, and 7 bases had no gene match.

The rearrangement links TRBV5-3 to TRBJ2-5, with D uncertain. TRBV5-3 is classed as an ORF, of uncertain function. Trimming cost V 10 bases and J 2 bases, with 18 bases left between them. The CDR3 is made up of 14 amino acids. CDR3 in DNA: TGTGCCCGCCCTCCCCCCGTTTGTCAAGAGACCCAGTACTTC. This codes for CARPPPVCQETQYF.

The chain links TRBV14 to TRBJ2-2; D is undetermined. Trimming pared 2 bases from V and 4 bases from J, leaving 5 bases between. This CDR3 is 13 amino acids long. Germline CDR1 and CDR2: SGHDN and FVKESK. CDR3 coding DNA: TGTGCCAGCAGCCAATTAGTCACCGGGGAGCTGTTTTTT. Protein product: CASSQLVTGELFF.

The sample holds one count of this clone. This sequence joins TRBV4-1 and TRBJ2-7; possibly TRBD1 or TRBD2 for D (5 bases each). This CDR3 has 15 residues. Germline CDR1 reads MGHRA; CDR2 reads YSYEKL. With 2 bases removed from V and 2 bases from J, the gap between germline ends came to 13 bases. The CDR3 spells CASSQSRGATYEQYF. Here the CDR3 DNA reads TGCGCCAGCAGCCAATCCCGGGGCGCTACCTACGAGCAGTACTTC.

The chain employs TRBV7-2 and TRBJ1-2; D not resolved. The CDR3 totals 12 residues. Germline CDR1 SGHTA, CDR2 FQGNSA. V lost 4 bases and J 5 bases, leaving 8 bases between the germline ends. This CDR3 reads CASSSVHYGYTF. The DNA of the CDR3 is TGTGCCAGCAGCTCGGTCCATTATGGCTACACCTTC.

The chain couples TRBV5-1 to TRBJ1-1; TRBD1 is a possible D gene (6 bases). V was clipped by 4 bases and J by 0 bases, with 16 bases between them. CDR1 is SGHRS and CDR2 is YFSETQ in the germline V gene. The CDR3 length is 16 residues. This CDR3 reads CASSEGFRGVNTEAFF. CDR3 DNA: TGCGCCAGCAGCGAAGGATTCAGGGGTGTGAACACTGAAGCTTTCTTT.

The chain uses TRBV5-1 and TRBJ2-5; a weak D match, TRBD2 (6 bases). The J call may be wrong; the DNA end is better matched by TRBJ2-7. The germline gives CDR1 SGHRS, CDR2 YFSETQ. The length of the CDR3 is 14 residues. The CDR3 spells CASSLRDSTYEQYF. The CDR3 DNA sequence: TGCGCCAGCAGCTTGAGGGACTCCACCTACGAGCAGTACTTC.

The rearrangement joins TRBV6-6 to TRBJ1-1; D uncertain. Per germline, CDR1 MNHNY and CDR2 SVGAGI (reference sequence). The CDR3 totals 15 residues. V lost 7 bases to trimming and J lost 1 base, with 16 bases between them. The CDR3 DNA reads TGTGCCAGCACTCAGAGTCCGGGCTCGAACACTGAAGCTTTCTTT. Encoded protein: CASTQSPGSNTEAFF.